The rows below give T cell receptor beta chains drawn from one sample of a study of CD8+CD57+ T cells in acquired aplastic anemia. TCRdb redid the calling of the reads with MiXCR, one entry per CDR3 protein. The sample yields about 190,000 distinct CDR3 sequences, around half seen once. Sequencing used sorted CD4+, CD8+, or CD8+CD57+ T cells (not recorded which) from PBMCs. The receptors derive from a human donor in good health, serving as a control. CDR3s include the opening cysteine and the closing phenylalanine or tryptophan. D genes are given only for firm matches. Clone size is not always given. Where it is, it says once, few, many or a class for expanded clones.

TRBV25-1	few	TRBJ1-2	NA	TGTGCCAGCAGTGAATCTGTAGGGCCAAACTATGGCTACACCTTC	CASSESVGPNYGYTF
TRBV27	many	TRBJ1-6	NA	TGTGCCAGCAGTCGGGGGGCTTCACCCCTCCACTTT	CASSRGASPLHF
TRBV29-1	NA	TRBJ2-7	NA	TGCAGCGTTGAAGAGGGCAGGGACGAGCAGTACTTC	CSVEEGRDEQYF
TRBV2	NA	TRBJ1-6	TRBD1	TGTGCCAGCAGTAACCTGGACAGGGGGCGGCGAGGAAATTCACCCCTCCACTTT	CASSNLDRGRRGNSPLHF
TRBV19	NA	TRBJ1-2	NA	TGTGCCAGTAGTATAGTGGCAGCGGGGGGCTATGGCTACACCTTC	CASSIVAAGGYGYTF
TRBV12-3/TRBV12-4	many	TRBJ1-1	NA	TGTGCCAGCAGTTTACCTCTCAGTCTCTCGAACACTGAAGCTTTCTTT	CASSLPLSLSNTEAFF
TRBV6-1	NA	TRBJ1-1	NA	TGTGCCAGCAGTGAAGCGATCGGACCCGTTGGAGCTTTCTTT	CASSEAIGPVGAFF
TRBV10-3	once	TRBJ1-6	NA	TGTGCCAGCAGCAGGGTTTCTTCACCCCTCCACTTT	CASSRVSSPLHF
TRBV28	few	TRBJ2-1	NA	TGTGCCAGCATCCCCGGGGACCTCAGGAAGAATGAGCAGTTCTTC	CASIPGDLRKNEQFF
TRBV6-4	NA	TRBJ2-2	NA	TGTGCCAGCAGTGACCCCGGGGAGCTGTTTTTT	CASSDPGELFF
TRBV19	NA	TRBJ2-7	NA	TGTGCCAGTAGTATAAGCGGAGGGGGCTGCGAGCAGTACTTC	CASSISGGGCEQYF
TRBV2	NA	TRBJ2-5	NA	TGTGCCAGCAGTCAGGGGACTGGCGGGGAGACCCAGTACTTC	CASSQGTGGETQYF
TRBV18	NA	TRBJ1-1	NA	TGTGCCAGCTCACCCGAAACAGGGAGCGCTGAAGCTTTCTTT	CASSPETGSAEAFF
TRBV20-1	NA	TRBJ2-4	NA	TGCAGTGCTAGAGATAGCGCCTTTTATACTCTAGCCAAAAACATTCAGTACTTC	CSARDSAFYTLAKNIQYF
TRBV15	once	TRBJ1-3	NA	TGTGCCACCAGCAGAGATCTAAGACAGGTCTCTGGAAACACCATATATTTT	CATSRDLRQVSGNTIYF
TRBV10-3	NA	TRBJ2-1	TRBD1	TGTGCCATCAGCCTGGGGACAGGGAGCATTGAGCAGTTCTTC	CAISLGTGSIEQFF
TRBV10-3	NA	TRBJ2-7	TRBD1	TGTGCCGTAACGGCGGGGACAGGGGGCTCCTACGAGCAGTACTTC	CAVTAGTGGSYEQYF
TRBV6-5	NA	TRBJ2-7	NA	TGTGCCACGGGGAAGGGGTCCTTACAATACGAGCAGTACTTC	CATGKGSLQYEQYF
TRBV5-1	many	TRBJ2-7	NA	TGCGCCAGCAGCTTGGGCCAGGGAGTAGACGAGCAGTACTTC	CASSLGQGVDEQYF
TRBV6-1	many	TRBJ2-7	NA	TGTGCCAGCAGTGAATCCGGCTACCACCCTCCTTACGAGCAGTACTTC	CASSESGYHPPYEQYF
TRBV24-1	many	TRBJ1-2	NA	TGCTCCACCATTGGCAGTCCGAGCCCGTATGGCTACACCTTC	CSTIGSPSPYGYTF
TRBV19	NA	TRBJ1-6	NA	TGTGCCAGTAGTCCGATGGGATCACCCCTCCACTTT	CASSPMGSPLHF
TRBV7-9	NA	TRBJ1-6	NA	TGTGCCAGTAGTAGGCAGGGAGGGCAAAATTCACCCCTCCACTTT	CASSRQGGQNSPLHF
TRBV5-1	NA	TRBJ1-1	NA	TGCGCCAGCAGCTTGGCTCCGGGGGGTCGGGACACTGAAGCTTTCTTT	CASSLAPGGRDTEAFF
TRBV24-1	NA	TRBJ1-5	NA	TGTGCCACCAGTGATTCGGCAAGGCCTAATCAGCCCCAGCATTTT	CATSDSARPNQPQHF
TRBV12-3/TRBV12-4	many	TRBJ1-1	NA	TGTGCCAGCAGTCTAAGGGGAACTGAAGCTTTCTTT	CASSLRGTEAFF
TRBV10-3	many	TRBJ1-5	NA	TGTGCCATCAGTGAGGGGGGAAATCAGCCCCAGCATTTT	CAISEGGNQPQHF
TRBV20-1	many	TRBJ2-2	NA	TGCAGTGCTCTACCTAGGCAGGCGAACACCGGGGAGCTGTTTTTT	CSALPRQANTGELFF
TRBV6-5	NA	TRBJ2-2	NA	TGTGCCAGCAGATACTCTCCCGGGGAGCTGTTTTTT	CASRYSPGELFF
TRBV7-2	NA	TRBJ2-7	TRBD1	TGTGCCAGCAGCTTCCACGGACAGGGAGCCTACGAGCAGTACTTC	CASSFHGQGAYEQYF
TRBV5-5	NA	TRBJ1-1	TRBD1	TGTGCCTCCACGACAGGGTTTGAAGCTTTCTTT	CASTTGFEAFF
TRBV14	few	TRBJ2-5	NA	TGTGCCAGCAGCCAAGATGCAGGAATGAGGGAGACCCAGTACTTC	CASSQDAGMRETQYF
TRBV28	many	TRBJ1-2	NA	TGTGCCAGCAGTCTCGGGACTGGTAACTATGGCTACACCTTC	CASSLGTGNYGYTF
TRBV9	many	TRBJ2-5	NA	TGTGCCAGCAGCGTAGACGAACGAGAGACCCAGTACTTC	CASSVDERETQYF
TRBV20-1	NA	TRBJ2-5	NA	TGCAGTGCTAGAGATCAGTACCAGGAGACCCAGTACTTC	CSARDQYQETQYF
TRBV19	many	TRBJ1-4	NA	TGTGCCAGTAGTCCACGGCCGGTTCTTAATGAAAAACTGTTTTTT	CASSPRPVLNEKLFF
TRBV7-8	many	TRBJ1-5	NA	TGTGCCAGCAGTCAAACCCAACAGGTGGGCGATCAGCCCCAGCATTTT	CASSQTQQVGDQPQHF
TRBV2	many	TRBJ2-3	TRBD2	TGTGCCAGCAGTGTCTGGGCTAGCGGTGACCAACTTACGCAGTATTTT	CASSVWASGDQLTQYF
TRBV29-1	NA	TRBJ1-2	NA	TGCAGCGTTGCAAAGGGCGGGGTCGGTGGCTACACCTTC	CSVAKGGVGGYTF
TRBV6-5	many	TRBJ1-1	NA	TGTGCCAGCAGTCCTCAGGGAGGTAGGGCTTTCTTT	CASSPQGGRAFF
TRBV5-8	many	TRBJ1-2	NA	TGTGCCAGCAGACATCCGGGCACAAATAACTATGGCTACACCTTC	CASRHPGTNNYGYTF
TRBV12-3/TRBV12-4	NA	TRBJ2-7	TRBD1	TGTGCCAGCACCAACTACCGCGGGACAGGGGTCTCCTACGAGCAGTACTTC	CASTNYRGTGVSYEQYF
TRBV6-6	NA	TRBJ2-1	NA	TGTGCCAGCAGTTACTCAGCATCGGGCCACAATGAGCAGTTCTTC	CASSYSASGHNEQFF
TRBV29-1	NA	TRBJ2-3	NA	TGCAGCGTTGAGGGAGACTATTCCACAGATACGCAGTATTTT	CSVEGDYSTDTQYF
TRBV10-3	once	TRBJ2-5	TRBD2	TGTGCCATCAGCCGGACTAGCGGGAGAGAGACCCAGTACTTC	CAISRTSGRETQYF
TRBV14	NA	TRBJ1-1	NA	TGTGCCAGCAGCCGATCGGACACTGAAGCTTTCTTT	CASSRSDTEAFF
TRBV10-3	NA	TRBJ2-5	NA	TGTGCCATCAGTGTTCGCAGGGAGGAGACCCAGTACTTC	CAISVRREETQYF
TRBV15	many	TRBJ1-4	NA	TGTGCCACCAGCAGAGAAGGACTGACGGGACGGGGTGAAAAACTGTTTTTT	CATSREGLTGRGEKLFF
TRBV24-1	many	TRBJ2-1	NA	TGTGCCACCAGTGACGGGCTGTCTAATGAGCAGTTCTTC	CATSDGLSNEQFF
TRBV5-4	once	TRBJ1-2	NA	TGTGCCAGCAGCTTGGTTGGGAGCCAGGGAGCCTATGGCTACACCTTC	CASSLVGSQGAYGYTF
TRBV7-9	NA	TRBJ2-7	NA	TGTGCCAGCAGCTTTGCCGGGACACCGAGCTCCTACGAGCAGTACTTC	CASSFAGTPSSYEQYF
TRBV7-2	NA	TRBJ2-2	NA	TGTGCCAGCAGCCTTACGAGCGTCGGGGAGCTGTTTTTT	CASSLTSVGELFF
TRBV25-1	NA	TRBJ1-1	TRBD1	TGTGCCAGCAGCTCATCGACAGGGAGGCACACTGAAGCTTTCTTT	CASSSSTGRHTEAFF